Given below is one TCR beta chain in context. CDR1 is SGHTS and CDR2 is YDEGEE in the germline V gene. Losses at the gene ends were 3 bases for V and 2 bases for J; bases not matched to a gene: 5. This CDR3 has 15 amino acids. This entry belongs to a study of OX40 agonist ivuxolimab in advanced cancers. The protocol was immunoSEQ multiplex PCR, while the TCRdb copy is restricted to in-frame clones and leaves out a portion. The data show approximately 38,000 clones, with nearly 85% seen just once and 21% held by the top ten. The TCR was taken from an adult with an advanced solid tumor such as melanoma, head and neck, liver or kidney cancer. The gene calls are TRBV5-8 and TRBJ1-3; 7 bases match TRBD1. The source was CD4+ or CD8+ T cells sorted from blood, collected in a trial of the OX40 agonist ivuxolimab. CDR3 sequence: CASSWGQGAGNTIYF. The CDR3 DNA is TGTGCCAGCAGCTGGGGGCAGGGGGCTGGAAACACCATATATTTT.